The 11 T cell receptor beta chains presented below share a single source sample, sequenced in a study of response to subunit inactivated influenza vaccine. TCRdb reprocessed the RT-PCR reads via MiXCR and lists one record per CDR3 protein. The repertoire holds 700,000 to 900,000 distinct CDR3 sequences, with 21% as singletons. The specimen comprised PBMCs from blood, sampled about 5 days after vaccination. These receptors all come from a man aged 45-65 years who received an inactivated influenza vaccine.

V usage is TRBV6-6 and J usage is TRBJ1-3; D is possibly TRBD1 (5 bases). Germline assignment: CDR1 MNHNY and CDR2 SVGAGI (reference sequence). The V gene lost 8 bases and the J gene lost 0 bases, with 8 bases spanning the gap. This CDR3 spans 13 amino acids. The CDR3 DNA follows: TGTGCCAGCGTCGACAGCTCTGGAAACACCATATATTTT. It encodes CASVDSSGNTIYF.

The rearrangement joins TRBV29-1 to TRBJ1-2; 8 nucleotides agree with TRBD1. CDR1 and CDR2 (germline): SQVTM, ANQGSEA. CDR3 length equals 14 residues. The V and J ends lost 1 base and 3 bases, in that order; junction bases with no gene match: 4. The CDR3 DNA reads TGCAGCGTTGAAGGAGGGGACAGGTACTATGGCTACACCTTC. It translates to CSVEGGDRYYGYTF.

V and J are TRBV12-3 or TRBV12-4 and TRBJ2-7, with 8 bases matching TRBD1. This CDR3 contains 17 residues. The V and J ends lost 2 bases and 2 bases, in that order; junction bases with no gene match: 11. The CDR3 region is CASSLHGDRGGTYEQYF. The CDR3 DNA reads TGTGCCAGCAGTTTACATGGCGACAGGGGCGGAACCTACGAGCAGTACTTC.

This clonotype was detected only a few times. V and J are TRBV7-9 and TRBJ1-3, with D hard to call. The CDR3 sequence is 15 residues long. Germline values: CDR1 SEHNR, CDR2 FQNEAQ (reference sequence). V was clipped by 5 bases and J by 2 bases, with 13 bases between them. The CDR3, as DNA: TGTGCCAGCAGCCTTGGGTCCGGGGCTGGAAACACCATATATTTT. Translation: CASSLGSGAGNTIYF.

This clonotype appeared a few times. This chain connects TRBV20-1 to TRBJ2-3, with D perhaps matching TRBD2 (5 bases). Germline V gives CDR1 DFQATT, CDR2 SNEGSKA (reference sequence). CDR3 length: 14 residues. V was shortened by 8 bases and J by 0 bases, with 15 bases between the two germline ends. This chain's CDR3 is CSSQRLPSTDTQYF. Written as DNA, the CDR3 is TGCAGTTCTCAGCGGCTTCCTAGCACAGATACGCAGTATTTT.

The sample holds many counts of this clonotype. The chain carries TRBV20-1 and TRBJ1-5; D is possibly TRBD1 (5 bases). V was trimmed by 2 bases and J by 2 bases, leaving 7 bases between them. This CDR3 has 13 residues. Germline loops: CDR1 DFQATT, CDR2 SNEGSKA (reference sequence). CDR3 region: CSARSGGNQPQHF. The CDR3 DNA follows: TGCAGTGCTAGATCGGGGGGCAATCAGCCCCAGCATTTT.

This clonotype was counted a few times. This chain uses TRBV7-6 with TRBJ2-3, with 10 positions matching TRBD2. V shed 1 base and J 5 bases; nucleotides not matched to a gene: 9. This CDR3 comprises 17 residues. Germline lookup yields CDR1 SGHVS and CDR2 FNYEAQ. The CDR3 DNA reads TGTGCCAGCAGCTTAGAGGCTAGCGGGAGTCCGGGAGATACGCAGTATTTT. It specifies CASSLEASGSPGDTQYF.

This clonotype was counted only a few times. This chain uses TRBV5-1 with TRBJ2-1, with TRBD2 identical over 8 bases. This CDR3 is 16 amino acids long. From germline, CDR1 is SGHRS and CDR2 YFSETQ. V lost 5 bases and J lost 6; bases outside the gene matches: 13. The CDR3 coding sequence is TGCGCCAGCAGTTGGGAGGGGACTAGTCGGCCCAATGAGCAGTTCTTC. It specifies CASSWEGTSRPNEQFF.

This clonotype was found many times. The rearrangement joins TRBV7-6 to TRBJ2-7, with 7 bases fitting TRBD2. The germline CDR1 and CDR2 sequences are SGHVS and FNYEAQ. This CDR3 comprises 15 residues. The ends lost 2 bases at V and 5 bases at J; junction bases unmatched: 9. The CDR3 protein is CASSLTLAGAHEQYF. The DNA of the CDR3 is TGTGCCAGCAGCTTAACTTTGGCGGGAGCCCACGAGCAGTACTTC.

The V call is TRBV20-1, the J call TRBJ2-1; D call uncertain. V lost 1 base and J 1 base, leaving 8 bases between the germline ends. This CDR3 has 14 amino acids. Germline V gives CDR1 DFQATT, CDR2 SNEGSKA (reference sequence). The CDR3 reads CSARAGPSYNEQFF. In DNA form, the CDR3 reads TGCAGTGCTAGAGCCGGTCCTTCCTACAATGAGCAGTTCTTC.

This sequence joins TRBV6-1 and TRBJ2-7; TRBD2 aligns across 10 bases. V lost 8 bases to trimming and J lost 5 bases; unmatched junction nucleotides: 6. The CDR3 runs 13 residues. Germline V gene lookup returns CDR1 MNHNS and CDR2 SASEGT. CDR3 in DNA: TGTGCCAGCGGTCCTAGCGGGAGCCACGAGCAGTACTTC. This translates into CASGPSGSHEQYF.